This is a list of T cell receptor beta chains from one sample in a study of memory CD4+ T cells and cytomegalovirus serostatus. Data came from immunoSEQ multiplex PCR; TCRdb stores just in-frame clones and leaves some out. The repertoire holds tens of thousands of clones, with about 80% as singletons. The specimen sequenced was memory CD4+ T cells from blood. These receptors were obtained from an adult in good health and CMV-seronegative. CDR3s leave out the opening cysteine and the closing phenylalanine or tryptophan. Each record gives: CDR3 length, V gene, J gene, CDR3 protein.

CDR3 length: 15; V gene: TRBV9; J gene: TRBJ1-3; CDR3 protein: ASSVASQANSGNTIY
CDR3 length: 10; V gene: TRBV6-5; J gene: TRBJ2-1; CDR3 protein: ASSVYDNEQF
CDR3 length: 11; V gene: TRBV30; J gene: TRBJ1-1; CDR3 protein: AWSVNRGTEAF
CDR3 length: 11; V gene: TRBV30; J gene: TRBJ2-7; CDR3 protein: AWSVTRVTEQY
CDR3 length: 12; V gene: TRBV4-3; J gene: TRBJ1-5; CDR3 protein: ASSQDARGQPQH
CDR3 length: 13; V gene: TRBV5-5; J gene: TRBJ1-2; CDR3 protein: ASSSHHRTNYGYT
CDR3 length: 13; V gene: TRBV11-2; J gene: TRBJ2-4; CDR3 protein: ASSAAAQGSRIQY
CDR3 length: 11; V gene: TRBV7-3; J gene: TRBJ2-5; CDR3 protein: ASSRGSQETQY
CDR3 length: 10; V gene: TRBV11-2; J gene: TRBJ1-1; CDR3 protein: ASSFSGTEAF
CDR3 length: 12; V gene: TRBV7-2; J gene: TRBJ2-2; CDR3 protein: ASSPVFGSGELF
CDR3 length: 12; V gene: TRBV5-1; J gene: TRBJ1-1; CDR3 protein: ASSSLPRTTEAF
CDR3 length: 16; V gene: TRBV28; J gene: TRBJ2-7; CDR3 protein: ASRPPQGASGSTYEQY
CDR3 length: 12; V gene: TRBV7-2; J gene: TRBJ2-3; CDR3 protein: ASSLGASTDTQY
CDR3 length: 13; V gene: TRBV6-5; J gene: TRBJ2-5; CDR3 protein: ASSYDRAGGETQY
CDR3 length: 13; V gene: TRBV6-1; J gene: TRBJ1-2; CDR3 protein: ASSGQSASHHGYT
CDR3 length: 9; V gene: TRBV20-1; J gene: TRBJ2-2; CDR3 protein: SARRRGELF
CDR3 length: 12; V gene: TRBV13; J gene: TRBJ1-1; CDR3 protein: ASSFGGANTEAF
CDR3 length: 15; V gene: TRBV4-3; J gene: TRBJ1-3; CDR3 protein: ASSHQGQRTSGNTIY
CDR3 length: 12; V gene: TRBV4-3; J gene: TRBJ1-1; CDR3 protein: ASSQRLQGTEAF
CDR3 length: 12; V gene: TRBV4-2; J gene: TRBJ2-5; CDR3 protein: ASSLSRSMGTQY
CDR3 length: 11; V gene: TRBV19; J gene: TRBJ2-7; CDR3 protein: ASRLGQGYEQY
CDR3 length: 11; V gene: TRBV12-5; J gene: TRBJ2-1; CDR3 protein: ASGLGQYNEQF
CDR3 length: 13; V gene: TRBV10-1; J gene: TRBJ2-3; CDR3 protein: ASSDGTSGKDTQY
CDR3 length: 13; V gene: TRBV4-3; J gene: TRBJ2-2; CDR3 protein: ASSKGGSNTGELF
CDR3 length: 12; V gene: TRBV10-1; J gene: TRBJ2-3; CDR3 protein: ASSEAGSTDTQY
CDR3 length: 9; V gene: TRBV28; J gene: TRBJ2-7; CDR3 protein: ASSDLYEQY
CDR3 length: 14; V gene: TRBV19; J gene: TRBJ1-2; CDR3 protein: ASSKTGTGEKSGYT
CDR3 length: 12; V gene: TRBV7-6; J gene: TRBJ2-1; CDR3 protein: ASSGPGLDNEQF
CDR3 length: 12; V gene: TRBV5-8; J gene: TRBJ2-1; CDR3 protein: ASSSGLAVNEQF
CDR3 length: 13; V gene: TRBV5-6; J gene: TRBJ1-1; CDR3 protein: ASSLRGPGGTEAF
CDR3 length: 10; V gene: TRBV2; J gene: TRBJ2-5; CDR3 protein: ASSVNRETQY
CDR3 length: 13; V gene: TRBV5-1; J gene: TRBJ2-7; CDR3 protein: ASSPSPPPSYEQY
CDR3 length: 11; V gene: TRBV6-6; J gene: TRBJ1-1; CDR3 protein: ASSYDRYTEAF
CDR3 length: 13; V gene: TRBV2; J gene: TRBJ2-5; CDR3 protein: ASSSARAGTETQY